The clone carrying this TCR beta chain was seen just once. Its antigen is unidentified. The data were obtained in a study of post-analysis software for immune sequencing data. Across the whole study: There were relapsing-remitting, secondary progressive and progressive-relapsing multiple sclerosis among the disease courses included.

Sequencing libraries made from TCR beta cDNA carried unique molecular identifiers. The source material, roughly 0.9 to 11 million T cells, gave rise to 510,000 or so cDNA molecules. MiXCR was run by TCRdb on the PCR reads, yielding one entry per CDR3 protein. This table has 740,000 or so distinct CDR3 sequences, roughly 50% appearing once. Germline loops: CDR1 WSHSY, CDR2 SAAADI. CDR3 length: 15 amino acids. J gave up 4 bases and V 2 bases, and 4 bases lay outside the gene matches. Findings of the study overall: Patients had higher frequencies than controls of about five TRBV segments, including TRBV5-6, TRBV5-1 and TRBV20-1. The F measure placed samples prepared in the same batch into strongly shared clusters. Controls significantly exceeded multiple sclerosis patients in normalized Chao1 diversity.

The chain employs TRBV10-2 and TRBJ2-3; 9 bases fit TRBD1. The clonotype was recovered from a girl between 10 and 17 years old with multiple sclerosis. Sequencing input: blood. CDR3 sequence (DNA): TGCGCCAGCAGTGAGACCCGGACAGGGGCAGATACGCAGTATTTT. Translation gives CASSETRTGADTQYF.